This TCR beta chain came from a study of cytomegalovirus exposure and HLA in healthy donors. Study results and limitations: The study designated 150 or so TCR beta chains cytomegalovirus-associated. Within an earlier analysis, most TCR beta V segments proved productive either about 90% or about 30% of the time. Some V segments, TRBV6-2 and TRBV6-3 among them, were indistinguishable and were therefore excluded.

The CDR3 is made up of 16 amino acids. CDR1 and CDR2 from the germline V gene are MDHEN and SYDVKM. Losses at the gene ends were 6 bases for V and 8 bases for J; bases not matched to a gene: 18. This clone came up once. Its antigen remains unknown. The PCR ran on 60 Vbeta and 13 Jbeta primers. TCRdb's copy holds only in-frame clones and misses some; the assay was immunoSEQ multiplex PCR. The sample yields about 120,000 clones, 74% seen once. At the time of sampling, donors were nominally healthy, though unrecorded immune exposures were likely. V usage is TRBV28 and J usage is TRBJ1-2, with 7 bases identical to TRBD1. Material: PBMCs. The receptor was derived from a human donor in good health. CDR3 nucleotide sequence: TGTGCCAGCAGCCCAAAAGAGAGGGGGCGCTGGGTAGGCTACACCTTC. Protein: CASSPKERGRWVGYTF.